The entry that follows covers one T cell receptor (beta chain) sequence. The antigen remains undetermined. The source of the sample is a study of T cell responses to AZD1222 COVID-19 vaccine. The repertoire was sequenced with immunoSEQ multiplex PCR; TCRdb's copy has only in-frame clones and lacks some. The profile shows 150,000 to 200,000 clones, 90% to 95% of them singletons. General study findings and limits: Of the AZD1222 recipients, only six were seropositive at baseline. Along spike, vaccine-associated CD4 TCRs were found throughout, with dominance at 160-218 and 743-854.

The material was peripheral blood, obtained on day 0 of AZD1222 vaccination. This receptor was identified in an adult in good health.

CDR3 bases: TGTGCCAGCAGCGGACAGGGTAAATACGAGCAGTACTTC. It encodes CASSGQGKYEQYF. The V call is TRBV7-2, the J call TRBJ2-7; 8 bases agree with TRBD1. The CDR3 contains 13 residues. Germline CDR1 is SGHTA and CDR2 is FQGNSA. The J segment lost 4 bases and the V segment lost 5 bases, leaving 4 bases of the junction unmatched.